Given below is one TCR beta chain in context. Its antigen remains unidentified. No clone much larger than this one lies a single base away; base qualities are absent. This beta chain came through as a stray read in a library set up for alpha chains, and its size says little. The data stem from a study of spatial heterogeneity in lung cancer (dated by TCRdb to the late 2010s). At the level of the whole study: More beta-chain than alpha-chain transcripts were consistently detected, likely reflecting higher beta-chain transcript abundance. In the raw uncorrected reads, each unique combination of TCR and UMI appeared more than ten times on average. In non-small cell lung cancer, the study made a quantitative comparison of TCR alpha and beta repertoires among multiple tumor regions, matched nontumor lung and blood. Nonsynonymous mutation counts, determined by whole-exome sequencing of tumor tissue, were related to TCR repertoire features. At surgery, both alpha and beta chains were TCR-sequenced in under 250 tumor regions, 63 to 80 matched nontumor lung samples and a few dozen PBMC samples. General conclusions and limits of the study: Additional single-cell paired TCR alpha and beta sequencing was considered necessary to confirm, at a functional level, the hypothesis that regional TCRs recognize regional mutations.

The intended sense of this specimen's time point label: sample taken at primary tumor resection. Samples were obtained from 70 to 85 patients with early-stage, untreated non-small cell lung cancer from the lung TRACERx cohort. TCR sequencing used whole RNA extracted from tumor and nontumor lung tissue, or from cryopreserved PBMC samples, without cell sorting. A patient was chosen for TCR sequencing only when enough RNA was available from at least two tumor regions. Before being selected, tumor and adjacent nontumor lung specimens were reviewed by a lung pathologist. The library was produced with 5' RACE. This sample was sequenced with a NextSeq 500. The TCR library protocol attached a unique molecular identifier to each TCR cDNA molecule to allow correction of PCR and sequencing errors. The published analysis was carried out like this. TCR identification, UMI-based error correction and CDR3 extraction were performed with Decombinator tools. TCRs above a frequency of 2 per 1,000, corresponding to the top 1% of the tumor frequency distribution, were defined as expanded. Renyi diversity was computed with the R vegan package after each repertoire had been subsampled 100 times to 5,000 TCRs. To build CDR3 similarity networks, amino acid triplet string-kernel similarity was used, and CDR3s were connected when their pairwise similarity was above 0.82. TCRdb ran its own pipeline on the public reads, namely fastp trimming at Q25 and MiXCR clone calling, and kept in-frame beta chains. Entries that share a CDR3 protein sequence are merged under the most common genes and DNA. The V and J calls reflect TCRdb's pipeline rather than the authors' work. For this sample there are 800 to 950 distinct CDR3 sequences; more than 35% appear just once. The ten top clones hold around a quarter of the sample.

The V end loses 3 bases and the J end loses 6 bases, and a stretch of 12 bases separates them. Per the germline V gene, SGHTA is the CDR1 and FQGNSA is the CDR2. The CDR3 has 14 amino acids, counting the end cysteine and phenylalanine. Only the CDR3 part of the read is kept: 42 bases, read in frame from the first base. Here the chain combines TRBV7-2 and TRBJ2-1, with the D gene too uncertain to name. The source is a male donor with early-stage non-small cell lung cancer. Sequencing used normal lung tissue next to the tumor, obtained at surgery. The DNA sequence follows: TGTGCCAGCAGCTTGACGTTGGAGATCAATGAGCAGTTCTTC. Translation gives CASSLTLEINEQFF.